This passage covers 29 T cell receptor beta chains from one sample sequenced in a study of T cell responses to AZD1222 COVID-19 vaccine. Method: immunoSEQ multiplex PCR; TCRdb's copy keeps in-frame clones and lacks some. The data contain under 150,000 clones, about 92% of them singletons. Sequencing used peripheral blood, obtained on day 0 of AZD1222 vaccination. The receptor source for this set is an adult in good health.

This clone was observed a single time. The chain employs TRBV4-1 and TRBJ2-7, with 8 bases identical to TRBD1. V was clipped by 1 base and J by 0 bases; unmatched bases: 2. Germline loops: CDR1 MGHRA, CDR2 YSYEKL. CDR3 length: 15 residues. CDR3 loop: CASSQGQGPSYEQYF. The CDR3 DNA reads TGCGCCAGCAGCCAAGGACAGGGGCCCTCCTACGAGCAGTACTTC.

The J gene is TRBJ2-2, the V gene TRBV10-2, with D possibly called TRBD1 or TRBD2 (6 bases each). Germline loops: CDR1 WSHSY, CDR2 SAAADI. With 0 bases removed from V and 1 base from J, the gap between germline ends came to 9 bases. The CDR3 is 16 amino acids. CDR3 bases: TGCGCCAGCAGTGAGTCCGGGGGCTTGAACACCGGGGAGCTGTTTTTT. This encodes CASSESGGLNTGELFF.

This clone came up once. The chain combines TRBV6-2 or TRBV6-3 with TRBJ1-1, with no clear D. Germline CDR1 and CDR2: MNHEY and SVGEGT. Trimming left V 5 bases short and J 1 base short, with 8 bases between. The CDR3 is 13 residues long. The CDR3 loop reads CASSQFPNTEAFF. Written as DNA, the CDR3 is TGTGCCAGCAGTCAGTTTCCGAACACTGAAGCTTTCTTT.

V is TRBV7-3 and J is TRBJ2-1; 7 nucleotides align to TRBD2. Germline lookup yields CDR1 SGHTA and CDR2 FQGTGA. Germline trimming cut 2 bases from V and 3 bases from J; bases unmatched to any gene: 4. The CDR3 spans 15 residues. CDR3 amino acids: CASSLLPSGYNEQFF. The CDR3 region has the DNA TGTGCCAGCAGCTTACTCCCTAGCGGCTACAATGAGCAGTTCTTC.

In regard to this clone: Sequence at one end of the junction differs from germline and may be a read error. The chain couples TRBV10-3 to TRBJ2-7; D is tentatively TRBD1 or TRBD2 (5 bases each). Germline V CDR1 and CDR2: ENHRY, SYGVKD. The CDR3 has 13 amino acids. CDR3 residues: CVISEGPSYEQYF. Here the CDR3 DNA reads TGTGTCATCAGTGAGGGACCGAGCTACGAGCAGTACTTC.

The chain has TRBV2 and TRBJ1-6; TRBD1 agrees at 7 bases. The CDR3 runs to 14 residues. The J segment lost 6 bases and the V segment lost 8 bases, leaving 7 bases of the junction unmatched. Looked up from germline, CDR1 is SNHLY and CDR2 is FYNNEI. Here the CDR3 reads CASDRDSFNSPLHF. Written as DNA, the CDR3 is TGTGCCAGCGACCGGGACAGCTTTAATTCACCCCTCCACTTT.

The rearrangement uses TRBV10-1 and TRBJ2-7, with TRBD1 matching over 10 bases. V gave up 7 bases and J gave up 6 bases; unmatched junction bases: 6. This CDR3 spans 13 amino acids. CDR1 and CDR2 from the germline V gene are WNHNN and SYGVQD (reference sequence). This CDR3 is CASMDRGGTEQYF. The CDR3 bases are TGCGCCAGCATGGACAGGGGGGGGACCGAGCAGTACTTC.

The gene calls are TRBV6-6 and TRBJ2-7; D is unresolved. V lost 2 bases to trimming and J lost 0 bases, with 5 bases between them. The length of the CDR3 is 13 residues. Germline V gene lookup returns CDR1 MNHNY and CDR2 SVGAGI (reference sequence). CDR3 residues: CASSYDSSYEQYF. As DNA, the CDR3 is TGTGCCAGCAGTTACGACTCCTCCTACGAGCAGTACTTC.

CDR3 DNA: TGTGCCAGCAGTCGCGGACCAGATACTATGAACACTGAAGCTTTCTTT. It yields the protein CASSRGPDTMNTEAFF. This chain uses TRBV6-6 with TRBJ1-1; D remains ambiguous. The CDR3 has 16 amino acids. Germline lookup yields CDR1 MNHNY and CDR2 SVGAGI (reference sequence). Trimming took 5 bases from V and 0 from J, leaving 16 bases between them.

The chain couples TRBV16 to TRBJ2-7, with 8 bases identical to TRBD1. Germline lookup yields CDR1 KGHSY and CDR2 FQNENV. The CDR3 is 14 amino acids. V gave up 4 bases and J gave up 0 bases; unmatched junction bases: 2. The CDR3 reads CASSPTGGSYEQYF. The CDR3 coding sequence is TGTGCCAGCAGCCCCACAGGGGGCTCCTACGAGCAGTACTTC.

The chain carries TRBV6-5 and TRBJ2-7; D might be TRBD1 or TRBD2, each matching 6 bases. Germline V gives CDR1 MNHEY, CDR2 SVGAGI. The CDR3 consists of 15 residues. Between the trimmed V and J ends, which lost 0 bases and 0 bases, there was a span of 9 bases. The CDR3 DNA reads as TGTGCCAGCAGTTACTCGAGGGGGGCCTCCTACGAGCAGTACTTC. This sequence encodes CASSYSRGASYEQYF.

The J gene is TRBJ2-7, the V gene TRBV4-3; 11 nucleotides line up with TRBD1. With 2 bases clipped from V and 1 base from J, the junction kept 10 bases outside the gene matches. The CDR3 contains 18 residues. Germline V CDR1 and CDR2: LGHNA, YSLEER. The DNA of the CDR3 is TGCGCCAGCAGCCAAATTGGGGCCGGGACAGGGGGGTCCTACGAGCAGTACTTC. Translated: CASSQIGAGTGGSYEQYF.

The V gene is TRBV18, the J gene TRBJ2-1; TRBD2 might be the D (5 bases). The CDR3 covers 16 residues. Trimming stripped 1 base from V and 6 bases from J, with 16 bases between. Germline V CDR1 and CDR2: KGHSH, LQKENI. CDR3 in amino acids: CASSPRSRGAANEQFF. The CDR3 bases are TGTGCCAGCTCACCACGGTCTCGGGGTGCTGCCAATGAGCAGTTCTTC.

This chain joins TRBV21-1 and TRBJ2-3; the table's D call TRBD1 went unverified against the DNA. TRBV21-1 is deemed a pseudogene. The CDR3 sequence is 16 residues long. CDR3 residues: CASSTRDSPSTDTQYF. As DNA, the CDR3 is TGTGCCAGCAGCACCCGGGACAGCCCTAGCACAGATACGCAGTATTTT.

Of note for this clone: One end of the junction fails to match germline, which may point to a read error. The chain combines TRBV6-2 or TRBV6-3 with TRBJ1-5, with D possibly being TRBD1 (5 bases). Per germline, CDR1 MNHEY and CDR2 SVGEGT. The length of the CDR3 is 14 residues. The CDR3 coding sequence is TGTGCCAGCAGTTCTGCGGCAGGGAGCGGACCCAGGTATTTT. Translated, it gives CASSSAAGSGPRYF.

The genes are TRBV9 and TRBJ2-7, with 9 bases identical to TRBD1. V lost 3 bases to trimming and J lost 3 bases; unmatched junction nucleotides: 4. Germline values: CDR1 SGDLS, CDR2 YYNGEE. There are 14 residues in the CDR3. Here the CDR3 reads CASSARQGGYEQYF. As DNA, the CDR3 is TGTGCCAGCAGCGCTCGACAGGGGGGCTACGAGCAGTACTTC. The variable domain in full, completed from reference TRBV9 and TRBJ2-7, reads DSGVTQTPKHLITATGQRVTLRCSPRSGDLSVYWYQQSLDQGLQFLIQYYNGEERAKGNILERFSAQQFPDLHSELNLSSLELGDSALYFCASSARQGGYEQYFGPGTRLTVT.

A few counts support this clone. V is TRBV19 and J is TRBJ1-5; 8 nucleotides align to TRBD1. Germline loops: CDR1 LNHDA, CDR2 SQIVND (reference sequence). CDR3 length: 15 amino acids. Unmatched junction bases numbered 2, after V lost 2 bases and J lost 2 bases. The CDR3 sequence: CASSIWTGRNQPQHF. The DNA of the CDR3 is TGTGCCAGTAGTATATGGACAGGGCGCAATCAGCCCCAGCATTTT.

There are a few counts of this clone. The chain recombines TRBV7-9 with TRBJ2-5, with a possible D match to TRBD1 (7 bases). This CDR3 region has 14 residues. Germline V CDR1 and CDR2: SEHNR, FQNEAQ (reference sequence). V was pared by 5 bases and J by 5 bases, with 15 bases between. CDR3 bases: TGTGCCAGCAGCCCGGACAGGCGGGGCGAGACCCAGTACTTC. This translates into CASSPDRRGETQYF.

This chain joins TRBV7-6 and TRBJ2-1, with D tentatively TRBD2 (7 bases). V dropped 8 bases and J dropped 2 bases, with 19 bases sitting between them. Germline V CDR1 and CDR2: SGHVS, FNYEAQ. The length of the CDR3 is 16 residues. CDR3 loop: CASRMGGPSPYNEQFF. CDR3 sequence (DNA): TGTGCCAGCCGGATGGGGGGGCCAAGCCCCTACAATGAGCAGTTCTTC.

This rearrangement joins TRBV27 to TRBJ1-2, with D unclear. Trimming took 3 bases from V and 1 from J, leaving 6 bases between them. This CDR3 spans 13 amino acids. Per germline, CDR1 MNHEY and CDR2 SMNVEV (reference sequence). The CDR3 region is CASSFRDNYGYTF. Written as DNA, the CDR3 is TGTGCCAGCAGTTTCCGAGATAACTATGGCTACACCTTC.

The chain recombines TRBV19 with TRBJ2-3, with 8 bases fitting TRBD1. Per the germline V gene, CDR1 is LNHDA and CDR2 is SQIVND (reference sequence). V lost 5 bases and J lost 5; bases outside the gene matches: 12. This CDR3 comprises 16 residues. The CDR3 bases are TGTGCCAGTAGTTCGGGACAGGCAATCCTCGGAGATACGCAGTATTTT. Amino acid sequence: CASSSGQAILGDTQYF.

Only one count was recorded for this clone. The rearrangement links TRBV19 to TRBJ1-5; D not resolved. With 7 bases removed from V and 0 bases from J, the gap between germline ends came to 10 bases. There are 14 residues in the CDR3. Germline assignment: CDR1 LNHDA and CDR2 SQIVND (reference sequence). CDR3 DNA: TGTGCCAGTACTCGGCGTTATAGCAATCAGCCCCAGCATTTT. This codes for CASTRRYSNQPQHF.

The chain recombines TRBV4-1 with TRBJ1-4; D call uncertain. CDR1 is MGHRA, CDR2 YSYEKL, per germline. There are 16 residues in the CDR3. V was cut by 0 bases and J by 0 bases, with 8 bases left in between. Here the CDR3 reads CASSQDRAATNEKLFF. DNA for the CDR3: TGCGCCAGCAGCCAAGATAGGGCAGCAACTAATGAAAAACTGTTTTTT.

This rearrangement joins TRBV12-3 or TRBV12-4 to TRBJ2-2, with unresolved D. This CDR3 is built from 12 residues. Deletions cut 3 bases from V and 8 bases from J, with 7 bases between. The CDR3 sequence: CASSLGAGELFF. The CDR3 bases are TGTGCCAGCAGTTTGGGCGCTGGGGAGCTGTTTTTT.

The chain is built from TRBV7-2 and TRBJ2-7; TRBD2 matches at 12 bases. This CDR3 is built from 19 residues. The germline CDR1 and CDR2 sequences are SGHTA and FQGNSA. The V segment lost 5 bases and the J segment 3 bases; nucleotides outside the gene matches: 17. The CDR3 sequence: CASSADRRLTSGRIYEQYF. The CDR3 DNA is TGTGCCAGCAGCGCAGACCGCCGGTTGACTAGCGGGAGAATCTACGAGCAGTACTTC.

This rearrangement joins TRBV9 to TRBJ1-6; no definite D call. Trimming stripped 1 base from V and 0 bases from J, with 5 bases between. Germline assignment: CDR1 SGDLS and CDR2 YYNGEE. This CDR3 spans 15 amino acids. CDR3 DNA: TGTGCCAGCAGCGTATCAAGCTCCTATAATTCACCCCTCCACTTT. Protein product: CASSVSSSYNSPLHF.

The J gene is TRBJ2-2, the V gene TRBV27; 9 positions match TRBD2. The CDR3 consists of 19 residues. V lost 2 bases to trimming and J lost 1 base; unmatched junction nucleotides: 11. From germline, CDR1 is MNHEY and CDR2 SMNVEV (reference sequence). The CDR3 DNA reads TGTGCCAGCAGTTTAGATCCGTATAGACTAGCGGAGAACACCGGGGAGCTGTTTTTT. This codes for CASSLDPYRLAENTGELFF.

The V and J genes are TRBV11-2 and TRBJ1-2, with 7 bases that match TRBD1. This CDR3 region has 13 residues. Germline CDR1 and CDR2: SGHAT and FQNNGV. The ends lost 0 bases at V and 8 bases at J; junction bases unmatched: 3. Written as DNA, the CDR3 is TGTGCCAGCAGCTTAGATAGGGGGCGCGGCTACACCTTC. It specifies CASSLDRGRGYTF.

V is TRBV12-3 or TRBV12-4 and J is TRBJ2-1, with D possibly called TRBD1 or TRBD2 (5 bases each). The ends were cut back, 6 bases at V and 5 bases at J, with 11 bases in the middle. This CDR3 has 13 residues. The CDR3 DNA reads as TGTGCCAGCAGCTCCCGGGACGACAATGAGCAGTTCTTC. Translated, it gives CASSSRDDNEQFF.